This T cell receptor beta chain is from a study of shared clonotypes between healthy human individuals. Study-level background: Donors had three CD4 naive, three CD4 memory, two CD8 naive and one CD8 memory plate apiece. Broader study findings: A handful of donors shared approximately 5% of their naive CD4 clonotypes.

Worth noting for this clone: Its antigen remains unidentified.

Germline lookup yields CDR1 MNHEY and CDR2 SVGAGI. V was trimmed by 6 bases and J by 5 bases, leaving 16 bases between them. The CDR3 is made up of 14 amino acids. Several immunoSEQ 96-well plates shared each subset's DNA, each plate a replicate. The protocol was immunoSEQ multiplex PCR, while the TCRdb copy is restricted to in-frame clones and leaves out a portion. The sample lists over 2 million clones; just under 95% were seen once. Naive CD8 cells were CD45RO-negative, positively selected for CCR7, excluding terminally differentiated effector memory CD45RA+ cells. The source material was naive CD8+ T cells sorted from blood. V is TRBV6-5 and J is TRBJ2-5, with D possibly being TRBD1 (6 bases). This sequence was found in a man aged 18-30 years in good health. The CDR3 DNA reads as TGTGCCAGCAGAGACCTTACAGGGTTTGAGACCCAGTACTTC. Its protein product is CASRDLTGFETQYF.